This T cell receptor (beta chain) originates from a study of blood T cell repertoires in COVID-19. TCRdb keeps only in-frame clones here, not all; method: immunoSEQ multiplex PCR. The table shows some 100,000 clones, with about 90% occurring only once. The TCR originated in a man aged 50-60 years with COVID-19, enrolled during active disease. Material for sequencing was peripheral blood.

CDR3 in amino acids: CASTLLSLSGANVLTF. The DNA for the CDR3 is TGTGCCAGCACCTTATTATCCCTCTCTGGGGCCAACGTCCTGACTTTC. The chain joins TRBV27 to TRBJ2-6; D is ambiguous. Trimming shortened V by 7 bases and J by 0 bases, and 13 bases separated the two germline ends. Germline values: CDR1 MNHEY, CDR2 SMNVEV (reference sequence). This CDR3 is built from 16 residues.